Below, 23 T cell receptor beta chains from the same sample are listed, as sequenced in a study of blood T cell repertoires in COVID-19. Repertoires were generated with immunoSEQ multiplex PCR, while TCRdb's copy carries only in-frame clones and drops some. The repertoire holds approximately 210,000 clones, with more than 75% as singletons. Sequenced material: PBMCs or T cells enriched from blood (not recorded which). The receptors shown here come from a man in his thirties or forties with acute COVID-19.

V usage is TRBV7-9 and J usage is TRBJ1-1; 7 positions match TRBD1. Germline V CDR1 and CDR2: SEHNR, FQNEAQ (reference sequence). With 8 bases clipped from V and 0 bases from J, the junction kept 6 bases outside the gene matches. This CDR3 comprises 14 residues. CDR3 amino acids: CASRLGQLNTEAFF. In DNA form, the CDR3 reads TGTGCCAGCCGCCTGGGACAGCTGAACACTGAAGCTTTCTTT.

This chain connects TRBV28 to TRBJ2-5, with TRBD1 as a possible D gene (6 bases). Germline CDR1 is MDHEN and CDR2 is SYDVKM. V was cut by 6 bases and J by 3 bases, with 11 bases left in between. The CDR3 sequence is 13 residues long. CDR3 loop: CASSPRDKETQYF. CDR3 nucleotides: TGTGCCAGCAGCCCCCGGGACAAAGAGACCCAGTACTTC.

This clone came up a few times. CDR3 sequence: CASSQDFTGGGEETQYF. In DNA form, the CDR3 reads TGCGCCAGCAGCCAAGATTTCACCGGCGGGGGAGAGGAGACCCAGTACTTC. The chain links TRBV4-1 to TRBJ2-5; 7 bases agree with TRBD2. The V gene's germline CDR1 is MGHRA and CDR2 YSYEKL. CDR3 length: 17 residues. Losses at the gene ends were 0 bases for V and 5 bases for J; bases not matched to a gene: 12.

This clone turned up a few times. The CDR3 bases are TGTGCCAGCAGTGAAGCGTCACCGACAGGGGGACACTACGAGCAGTACTTC. Its protein product is CASSEASPTGGHYEQYF. V and J are TRBV6-1 and TRBJ2-7, with 9 bases aligning to TRBD1. CDR3 length: 17 residues. The trim removed 0 bases at V and 3 bases at J, leaving 9 bases unmatched. Germline V gene data show CDR1 as MNHNS and CDR2 as SASEGT.

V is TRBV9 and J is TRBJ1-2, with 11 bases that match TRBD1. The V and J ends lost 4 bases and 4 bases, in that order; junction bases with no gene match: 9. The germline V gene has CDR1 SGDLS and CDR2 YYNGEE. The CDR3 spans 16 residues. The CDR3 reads CASSNPRTGGGYGYTF. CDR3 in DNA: TGTGCCAGCAGCAACCCTCGGACAGGGGGCGGCTATGGCTACACCTTC.

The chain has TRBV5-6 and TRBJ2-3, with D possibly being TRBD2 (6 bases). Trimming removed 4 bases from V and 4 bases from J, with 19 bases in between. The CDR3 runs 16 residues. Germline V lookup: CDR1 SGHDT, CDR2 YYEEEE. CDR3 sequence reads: CASSLRDSTWSDTQYF. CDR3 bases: TGTGCCAGCAGCCTCCGGGACTCGACTTGGTCAGATACGCAGTATTTT.

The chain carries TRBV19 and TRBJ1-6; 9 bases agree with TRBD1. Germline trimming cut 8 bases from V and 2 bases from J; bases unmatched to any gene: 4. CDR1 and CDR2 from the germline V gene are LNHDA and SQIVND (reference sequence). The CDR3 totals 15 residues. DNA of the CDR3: TGTGCCAGTCAGGACAGGGGACCCTATAATTCACCCCTCCACTTT. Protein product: CASQDRGPYNSPLHF.

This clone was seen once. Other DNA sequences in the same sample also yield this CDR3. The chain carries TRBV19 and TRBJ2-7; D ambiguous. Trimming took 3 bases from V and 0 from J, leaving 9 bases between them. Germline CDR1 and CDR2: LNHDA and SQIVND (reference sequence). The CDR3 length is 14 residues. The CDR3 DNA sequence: TGTGCCAGTAGTATGACGGGTAGCTCCTACGAGCAGTACTTC. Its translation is CASSMTGSSYEQYF.

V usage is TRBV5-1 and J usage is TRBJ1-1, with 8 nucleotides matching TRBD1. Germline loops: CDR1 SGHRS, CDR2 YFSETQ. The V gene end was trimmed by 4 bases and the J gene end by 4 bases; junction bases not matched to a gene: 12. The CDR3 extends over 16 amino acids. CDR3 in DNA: TGCGCCAGCAGCCTCAATCCCCAGGGGGCGGGCACTGAAGCTTTCTTT. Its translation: CASSLNPQGAGTEAFF.

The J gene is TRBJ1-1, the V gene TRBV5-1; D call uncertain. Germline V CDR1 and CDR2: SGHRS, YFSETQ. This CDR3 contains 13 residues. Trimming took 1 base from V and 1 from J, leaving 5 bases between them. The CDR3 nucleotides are TGCGCCAGCAGCTTGCAGTCGAACACTGAAGCTTTCTTT. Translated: CASSLQSNTEAFF. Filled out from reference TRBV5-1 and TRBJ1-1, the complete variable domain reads KAGVTQTPRYLIKTRGQQVTLSCSPISGHRSVSWYQQTPGQGLQFLFEYFSETQRNKGNFPGRFSGRQFSNSRSEMNVSTLELGDSALYLCASSLQSNTEAFFGQGTRLTVV.

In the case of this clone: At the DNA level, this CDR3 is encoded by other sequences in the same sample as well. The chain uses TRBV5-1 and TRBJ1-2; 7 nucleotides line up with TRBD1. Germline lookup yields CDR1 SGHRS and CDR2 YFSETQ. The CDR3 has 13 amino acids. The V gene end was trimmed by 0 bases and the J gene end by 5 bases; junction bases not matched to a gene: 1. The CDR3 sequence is CASSLGTGYGYTF. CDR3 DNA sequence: TGCGCCAGCAGCTTGGGGACAGGTTATGGCTACACCTTC.

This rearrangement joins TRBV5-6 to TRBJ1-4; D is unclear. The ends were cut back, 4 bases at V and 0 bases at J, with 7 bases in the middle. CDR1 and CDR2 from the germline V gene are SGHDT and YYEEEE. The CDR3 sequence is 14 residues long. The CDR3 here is CASSPTATNEKLFF. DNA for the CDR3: TGTGCCAGCAGCCCCACAGCAACTAATGAAAAACTGTTTTTT.

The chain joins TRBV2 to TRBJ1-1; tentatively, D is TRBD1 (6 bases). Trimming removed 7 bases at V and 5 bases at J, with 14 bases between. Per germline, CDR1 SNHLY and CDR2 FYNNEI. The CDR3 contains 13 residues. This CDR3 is CASKTGMWTEAFF. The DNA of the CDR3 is TGTGCCAGCAAAACAGGGATGTGGACTGAAGCTTTCTTT.

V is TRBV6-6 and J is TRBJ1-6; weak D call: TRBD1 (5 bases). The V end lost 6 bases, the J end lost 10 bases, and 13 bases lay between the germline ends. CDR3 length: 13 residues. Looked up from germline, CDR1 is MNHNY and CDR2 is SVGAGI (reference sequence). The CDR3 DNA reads TGTGCCAGCAGGGCAGGGCTACAGTCACCCCTCCACTTT. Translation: CASRAGLQSPLHF.

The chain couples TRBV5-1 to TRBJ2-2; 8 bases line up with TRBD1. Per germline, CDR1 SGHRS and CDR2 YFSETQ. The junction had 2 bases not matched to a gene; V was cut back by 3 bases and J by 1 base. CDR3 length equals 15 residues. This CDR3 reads CASSSGTGNTGELFF. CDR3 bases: TGCGCCAGCAGCTCCGGGACAGGGAACACCGGGGAGCTGTTTTTT.

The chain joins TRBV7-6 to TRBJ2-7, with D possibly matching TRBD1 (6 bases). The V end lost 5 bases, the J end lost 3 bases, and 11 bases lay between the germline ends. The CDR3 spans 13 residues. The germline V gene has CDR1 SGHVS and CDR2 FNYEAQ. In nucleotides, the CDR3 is TGTGCCAGCAGCGGACAGAGCCTCTACGAGCAGTACTTC. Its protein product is CASSGQSLYEQYF. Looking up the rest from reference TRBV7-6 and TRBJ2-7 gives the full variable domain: GAGVSQSPRYKVTKRGQDVALRCDPISGHVSLYWYRQALGQGPEFLTYFNYEAQQDKSGLPNDRFSAERPEGSISTLTIQRTEQRDSAMYRCASSGQSLYEQYFGPGTRLTVT.

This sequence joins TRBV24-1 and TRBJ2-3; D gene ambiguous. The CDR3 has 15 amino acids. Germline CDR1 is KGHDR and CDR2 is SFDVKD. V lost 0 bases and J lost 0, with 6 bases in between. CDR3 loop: CATSDLWASTDTQYF. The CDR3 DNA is TGTGCCACCAGTGATTTGTGGGCTAGCACAGATACGCAGTATTTT.

The CDR3 loop reads CASSPAGTGVHEQFF. CDR3 sequence (DNA): TGTGCCAGTTCCCCAGCCGGGACAGGTGTTCATGAGCAGTTCTTC. The V call is TRBV19, the J call TRBJ2-1, with 8 nucleotides matching TRBD1. CDR3 length equals 15 residues. Unmatched junction bases numbered 14, after V lost 8 bases and J lost 8 bases. The V gene's germline CDR1 is LNHDA and CDR2 SQIVND (reference sequence).

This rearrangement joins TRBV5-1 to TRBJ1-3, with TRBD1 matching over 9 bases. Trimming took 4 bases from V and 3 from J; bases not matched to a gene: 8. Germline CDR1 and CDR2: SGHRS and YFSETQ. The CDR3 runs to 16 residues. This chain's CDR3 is CASSDRQGESGNTIYF. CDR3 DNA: TGCGCCAGCAGCGATCGACAGGGGGAAAGTGGAAACACCATATATTTT.

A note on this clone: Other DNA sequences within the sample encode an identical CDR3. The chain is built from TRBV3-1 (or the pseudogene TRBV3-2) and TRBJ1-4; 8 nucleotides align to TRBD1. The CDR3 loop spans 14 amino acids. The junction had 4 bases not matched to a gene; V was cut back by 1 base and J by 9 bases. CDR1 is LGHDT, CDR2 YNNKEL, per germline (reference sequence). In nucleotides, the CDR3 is TGTGCCAGCAGCCAAGTCGGACAGGGCCAAAAACTGTTTTTT. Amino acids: CASSQVGQGQKLFF.

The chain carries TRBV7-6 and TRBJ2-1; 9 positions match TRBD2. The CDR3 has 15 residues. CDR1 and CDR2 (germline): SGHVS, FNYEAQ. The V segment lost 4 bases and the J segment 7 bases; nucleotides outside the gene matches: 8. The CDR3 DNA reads TGTGCCAGCAGCTCGACTAGCGGCGAACTTAATGAGCAGTTCTTC. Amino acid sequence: CASSSTSGELNEQFF.

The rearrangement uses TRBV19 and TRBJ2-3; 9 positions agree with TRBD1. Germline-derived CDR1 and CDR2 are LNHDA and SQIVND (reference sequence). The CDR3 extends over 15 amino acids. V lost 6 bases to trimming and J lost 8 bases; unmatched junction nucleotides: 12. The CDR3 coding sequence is TGTGCCAGTAGACAAGCGGGACAGGGAATGGGTACGCAGTATTTT. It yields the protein CASRQAGQGMGTQYF.

CDR3 sequence reads: CASSPRAGGGEQFF. In nucleotides, the CDR3 is TGTGCCAGCTCACCCCGAGCGGGGGGAGGTGAGCAGTTCTTC. The V call is TRBV18, the J call TRBJ2-1; 9 bases are shared with TRBD2. The CDR3 is 14 amino acids. Germline lookup yields CDR1 KGHSH and CDR2 LQKENI. After removal of 3 bases from V and 9 bases from J, the junction contained 6 bases not matched to a gene.